This entry lists 31 T cell receptor beta chains sequenced from one sample in a study of identifying expanded T cells in peripheral blood. Only in-frame clones appear in the TCRdb table, and some are missing; sequencing was by immunoSEQ multiplex PCR. The table includes roughly 90,000 clones, approximately 81% detected once. The sample taken for sequencing was blood. Receptors were obtained from a person aged 18 to 70 in good health.

The chain links TRBV2 to TRBJ1-2; D might be TRBD1 (6 bases). Germline V CDR1 and CDR2: SNHLY, FYNNEI. Trimming removed 2 bases from V and 6 bases from J, with 10 bases in between. The CDR3 contains 13 residues. The CDR3 bases are TGTGCCAGCAGTGAAAACAGGGATAATGGCTACACCTTC. Residues: CASSENRDNGYTF.

CDR3 sequence (DNA): TGTGCCAGCAGCTTAGCCCACAGGTTGAACACTGAAGCTTTCTTT. Its translation is CASSLAHRLNTEAFF. The chain couples TRBV5-6 to TRBJ1-1, with D tentatively TRBD1 (5 bases). Germline CDR1 SGHDT, CDR2 YYEEEE. V dropped 2 bases and J dropped 0 bases, with 11 bases sitting between them. This CDR3 comprises 15 residues.

The V and J genes are TRBV12-5 and TRBJ1-1, with 7 bases aligning to TRBD1. The CDR3 has 17 residues. Germline V gives CDR1 LGHNT, CDR2 FRNRAP. With 1 base clipped from V and 3 bases from J, the junction kept 11 bases outside the gene matches. CDR3 nucleotide sequence: TGTGCTAGTGGTTTGGGGGGACAGCGGCTACGGTACACTGAAGCTTTCTTT. As protein: CASGLGGQRLRYTEAFF.

The chain combines TRBV5-1 with TRBJ1-1; 7 nucleotides agree with TRBD1. Trimming at V came to 4 bases and at J to 0 bases, leaving 6 bases not matched to a gene. This CDR3 comprises 15 residues. Per the germline V gene, CDR1 is SGHRS and CDR2 is YFSETQ. The CDR3 nucleotides are TGCGCCAGCAGCGACAGGGTGCGGGTGAACACTGAAGCTTTCTTT. This sequence encodes CASSDRVRVNTEAFF.

This rearrangement joins TRBV5-1 to TRBJ1-2, with D perhaps matching TRBD1 (5 bases). Trimming stripped 0 bases from V and 5 bases from J, with 11 bases between. Germline V lookup: CDR1 SGHRS, CDR2 YFSETQ. CDR3 length: 14 residues. The CDR3, as DNA: TGCGCCAGCAGCTTGGAAACTTCAGGGTATGGCTACACCTTC. This gives the protein CASSLETSGYGYTF.

The J gene is TRBJ1-2, the V gene TRBV20-1; D is unclear. This CDR3 spans 11 amino acids. V lost 6 bases, J lost 8 bases, and 13 bases lay in between. In germline, CDR1 is DFQATT, CDR2 SNEGSKA (reference sequence). The CDR3 is CSAMVLGGYTF. The CDR3 region has the DNA TGCAGTGCGATGGTTTTGGGGGGCTACACCTTC.

The V and J genes are TRBV7-8 and TRBJ2-7, with 8 bases that match TRBD2. V trimming: 5 bases; J trimming: 0 bases; junction bases outside the gene matches: 9. The CDR3 runs to 16 residues. Germline V lookup: CDR1 SGHVS, CDR2 FQNEAQ. The CDR3, as DNA: TGTGCCAGCAGCCTCCGGGAGGGGCGGAGCTCCTACGAGCAGTACTTC. It encodes CASSLREGRSSYEQYF.

The chain has TRBV6-1 and TRBJ1-2; TRBD1 agrees at 8 bases. CDR3 size: 15 residues. Germline loops: CDR1 MNHNS, CDR2 SASEGT. The V and J ends lost 4 bases and 7 bases, in that order; junction bases with no gene match: 11. DNA for the CDR3: TGTGCCAGCAGTGCTACAGGACAGGGATTGATTGGCTACACCTTC. It yields the protein CASSATGQGLIGYTF.

The V call is TRBV19, the J call TRBJ1-4; D ambiguous. The CDR3 runs to 15 residues. Trimming took off 5 bases at V and 0 bases at J, with 10 bases between the two ends. The V gene's germline CDR1 is LNHDA and CDR2 SQIVND (reference sequence). The CDR3 protein is CASSHQSATNEKLFF. CDR3 sequence (DNA): TGTGCCAGTAGTCACCAGTCCGCAACTAATGAAAAACTGTTTTTT.

This chain uses TRBV5-5 with TRBJ1-2, with no clear D. The CDR3 is 15 amino acids. The germline V and J ends were trimmed by 0 bases and 0 bases, with 9 bases remaining between them. From germline, CDR1 is SGHKS and CDR2 YYEKEE (reference sequence). The CDR3 reads CASSLDEVSNYGYTF. The CDR3 coding sequence is TGTGCCAGCAGCTTGGACGAGGTGTCTAACTATGGCTACACCTTC.

J is TRBJ2-2 and V is TRBV5-4; no clear D gene. V was cut by 0 bases and J by 6 bases, with 24 bases left in between. Germline CDR1 and CDR2: SGHNT and YYREEE (reference sequence). This CDR3 has 19 amino acids. The DNA of the CDR3 is TGTGCCAGCAGCTTGGCGAGCAGCTGGTCCCGGGCCTACCCCGGGGAGCTGTTTTTT. As protein: CASSLASSWSRAYPGELFF. Drawing the rest from reference TRBV5-4 and TRBJ2-2, the complete variable domain is ETGVTQSPTHLIKTRGQQVTLRCSSQSGHNTVSWYQQALGQGPQFIFQYYREEENGRGNFPPRFSGLQFPNYSSELNVNALELDDSALYLCASSLASSWSRAYPGELFFGEGSRLTVL.

The rearrangement joins TRBV7-9 to TRBJ2-7; 7 bases fit TRBD1. CDR1 and CDR2 (germline): SEHNR, FQNEAQ (reference sequence). There are 14 residues in the CDR3. Trimming took 4 bases from V and 2 from J; bases not matched to a gene: 5. The CDR3 sequence: CASSSGQPAYEQYF. DNA of the CDR3: TGTGCCAGCAGCTCGGGACAGCCAGCCTACGAGCAGTACTTC.

The V call is TRBV11-3, the J call TRBJ1-4; tentative D call: TRBD1 (5 bases). The CDR3 is 15 amino acids. From germline, CDR1 is SGHNT and CDR2 YENEEA. V was pared by 5 bases and J by 10 bases, with 20 bases between. The CDR3 DNA is TGTGCCAGCAGCCCTCGGGACTCCCCCGACGGAAAACTGTTTTTT. Amino acids: CASSPRDSPDGKLFF.

The chain is built from TRBV5-6 and TRBJ1-1, with D perhaps matching TRBD1 (6 bases). Germline values: CDR1 SGHDT, CDR2 YYEEEE. V was cut by 8 bases and J by 0 bases, with 11 bases left in between. The length of the CDR3 is 13 residues. For the CDR3, the DNA is TGTGCCAGTAACAGGGTTGTGAACACTGAAGCTTTCTTT. Protein sequence: CASNRVVNTEAFF.

This clone was detected only once. This chain links TRBV18 with TRBJ2-2, with a tentative D call TRBD2 (5 bases). Trimming took off 5 bases at V and 2 bases at J, with 9 bases between the two ends. Looked up from germline, CDR1 is KGHSH and CDR2 is LQKENI. The CDR3 is 14 amino acids. The CDR3 region is CASSFGKNTGELFF. CDR3 nucleotides: TGTGCCAGCTCATTCGGGAAAAACACCGGGGAGCTGTTTTTT.

The CDR3 loop is CASSQRSYNEQFF. In DNA form, the CDR3 reads TGTGCCAGCAGTCAGCGTTCCTACAATGAGCAGTTCTTC. The genes are TRBV6-1 and TRBJ2-1; D not resolved. Germline CDR1 is MNHNS and CDR2 is SASEGT. There are 13 residues in the CDR3. V was shortened by 5 bases and J by 1 base, with 6 bases between the two germline ends.

The genes are TRBV30 and TRBJ2-1; D ambiguous. This CDR3 comprises 12 residues. V was clipped by 2 bases and J by 9 bases, with 11 bases between them. Germline V lookup: CDR1 GTSNPN, CDR2 SVGIG (reference sequence). The CDR3 sequence: CAWSLPPGEQFF. CDR3 DNA: TGTGCCTGGAGTTTACCCCCAGGTGAGCAGTTCTTC.

The chain uses TRBV6-1 and TRBJ2-3, with 9 positions matching TRBD1. Germline loops: CDR1 MNHNS, CDR2 SASEGT. The CDR3 totals 14 residues. The trim removed 4 bases at V and 10 bases at J, leaving 9 bases unmatched. The DNA of the CDR3 is TGTGCCAGCAGTGCGGGACAGGGCGGGGATCCGCAGTATTTT. Translated, it gives CASSAGQGGDPQYF.

V and J are TRBV2 and TRBJ2-5; TRBD2 agrees at 11 bases. Germline loops: CDR1 SNHLY, CDR2 FYNNEI. The CDR3 contains 12 residues. The junction had 4 bases not matched to a gene; V was cut back by 8 bases and J by 8 bases. This chain's CDR3 is CASLSGGATQYF. The CDR3 nucleotides are TGTGCCAGCCTTAGCGGGGGGGCCACCCAGTACTTC.

V usage is TRBV5-1 and J usage is TRBJ2-5, with TRBD1 identical over 10 bases. CDR1 is SGHRS, CDR2 YFSETQ, per germline. V was pared by 2 bases and J by 4 bases, with 2 bases of the junction left unmatched. The CDR3 covers 14 residues. The CDR3 DNA follows: TGCGCCAGCAGCTTAGGACAGGGGGGAGAGACCCAGTACTTC. It translates to CASSLGQGGETQYF.

The CDR3 region has the DNA TGTGCCAGCAGCTTAGGGGTGGGGACAGCTGGAAACACCATATATTTT. This encodes CASSLGVGTAGNTIYF. The rearrangement uses TRBV7-6 and TRBJ1-3; 7 bases fit TRBD1. The CDR3 loop spans 16 amino acids. J gave up 2 bases and V 1 base, and 5 bases lay outside the gene matches. The germline gives CDR1 SGHVS, CDR2 FNYEAQ.

The CDR3: CASQNRDSYEQYF. Here the CDR3 DNA reads TGTGCCAGTCAAAACAGGGACTCCTACGAGCAGTACTTC. V is TRBV19 and J is TRBJ2-7, with D possibly matching TRBD1 (6 bases). CDR3 length: 13 amino acids. CDR1 and CDR2 (germline): LNHDA, SQIVND (reference sequence). V was shortened by 8 bases and J by 0 bases, with 11 bases between the two germline ends.

The chain recombines TRBV11-2 with TRBJ1-2, with a weak D call TRBD1 (5 bases). V shed 3 bases and J shed 4 bases, with 9 bases lying between them. CDR3 length equals 13 residues. The germline gives CDR1 SGHAT, CDR2 FQNNGV. DNA of the CDR3: TGTGCCAGCAGCTTTGACGGGACCTATGGCTACACCTTC. It encodes CASSFDGTYGYTF.

V and J are TRBV6-5 and TRBJ2-2; possible D gene TRBD1, 6 bases. The germline gives CDR1 MNHEY, CDR2 SVGAGI. V lost 6 bases and J lost 2, with 10 bases in between. CDR3 length equals 14 residues. CDR3 loop: CASSEDRNTGELFF. The CDR3 nucleotides are TGTGCCAGCAGCGAGGACAGAAACACCGGGGAGCTGTTTTTT.

This chain uses TRBV2 with TRBJ1-6, with a weak D call TRBD1 (6 bases). Trimming stripped 7 bases from V and 2 bases from J, with 12 bases between. In germline, CDR1 is SNHLY, CDR2 FYNNEI. This CDR3 has 15 amino acids. CDR3: CASILQGTYNSPLHF. Written as DNA, the CDR3 is TGTGCCAGCATTCTCCAGGGGACCTATAATTCACCCCTCCACTTT. Full variable domain (rest looked up from reference TRBV2 and TRBJ1-6): EPEVTQTPSHQVTQMGQEVILRCVPISNHLYFYWYRQILGQKVEFLVSFYNNEISEKSEIFDDQFSVERPDGSNFTLKIRSTKLEDSAMYFCASILQGTYNSPLHFGNGTRLTVT.

The V and J genes are TRBV5-1 and TRBJ1-4, with no clear D. Germline values: CDR1 SGHRS, CDR2 YFSETQ. This CDR3 contains 15 residues. V was trimmed by 0 bases and J by 8 bases, leaving 14 bases between them. The CDR3 DNA sequence: TGCGCCAGCAGCTTGGGGACGGGGAGTGGGGAAAAACTGTTTTTT. Its translation: CASSLGTGSGEKLFF.

This chain joins TRBV9 and TRBJ2-2; D gene ambiguous. This CDR3 spans 12 amino acids. Trimming removed 0 bases from V and 6 bases from J, with 3 bases in between. Germline V lookup: CDR1 SGDLS, CDR2 YYNGEE. Written as DNA, the CDR3 is TGTGCCAGCAGCGTAGTCGCCGGGGAGCTGTTTTTT. Its protein product is CASSVVAGELFF.

The chain recombines TRBV19 with TRBJ1-2; unclear D gene. Germline V lookup: CDR1 LNHDA, CDR2 SQIVND (reference sequence). This CDR3 comprises 14 residues. V was trimmed by 2 bases and J by 0 bases, leaving 7 bases between them. CDR3 loop: CASSIRDPNYGYTF. The CDR3 nucleotides are TGTGCCAGTAGTATAAGGGATCCTAACTATGGCTACACCTTC. Full variable domain (outside the CDR3, taken from reference TRBV19 and TRBJ1-2): DGGITQSPKYLFRKEGQNVTLSCEQNLNHDAMYWYRQDPGQGLRLIYYSQIVNDFQKGDIAEGYSVSREKKESFPLTVTSAQKNPTAFYLCASSIRDPNYGYTFGSGTRLTVV.

This rearrangement joins TRBV5-4 to TRBJ1-1; D gene unclear. The CDR3 contains 11 residues. The germline gives CDR1 SGHNT, CDR2 YYREEE (reference sequence). Trimming removed 9 bases from V and 0 bases from J, with 6 bases in between. CDR3 sequence reads: CAIQLNTEAFF. CDR3 nucleotide sequence: TGTGCCATCCAACTGAACACTGAAGCTTTCTTT.

This clone was observed once. The chain uses TRBV11-3 and TRBJ1-4; tentative D call: TRBD1 (5 bases). The CDR3 extends over 13 amino acids. V was clipped by 3 bases and J by 8 bases, with 10 bases between them. Germline V CDR1 and CDR2: SGHNT, YENEEA. The CDR3 bases are TGTGCCAGCAGCTTGGGGCCTTTCGAAAAACTGTTTTTT. Translation gives CASSLGPFEKLFF.

This sequence joins TRBV19 and TRBJ1-1; D call uncertain. Germline V gene lookup returns CDR1 LNHDA and CDR2 SQIVND (reference sequence). CDR3 length: 13 residues. Deletions cut 3 bases from V and 8 bases from J, with 13 bases between. The DNA for the CDR3 is TGTGCCAGTAGTATGAGGTCTCACGCCGAAGCTTTCTTT. Residues: CASSMRSHAEAFF.